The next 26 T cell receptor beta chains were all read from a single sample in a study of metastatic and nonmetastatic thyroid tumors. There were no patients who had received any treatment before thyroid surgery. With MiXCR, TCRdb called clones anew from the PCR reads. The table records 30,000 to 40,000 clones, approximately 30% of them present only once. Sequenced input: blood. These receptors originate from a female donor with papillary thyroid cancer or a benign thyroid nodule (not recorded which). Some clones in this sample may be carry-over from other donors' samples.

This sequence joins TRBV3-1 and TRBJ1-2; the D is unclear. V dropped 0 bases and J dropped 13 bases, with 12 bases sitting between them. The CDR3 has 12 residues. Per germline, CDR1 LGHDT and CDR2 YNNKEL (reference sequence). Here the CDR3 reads CASSQEAGPRTF. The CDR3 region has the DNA TGTGCCAGCAGCCAAGAGGCCGGTCCCCGCACCTTC.

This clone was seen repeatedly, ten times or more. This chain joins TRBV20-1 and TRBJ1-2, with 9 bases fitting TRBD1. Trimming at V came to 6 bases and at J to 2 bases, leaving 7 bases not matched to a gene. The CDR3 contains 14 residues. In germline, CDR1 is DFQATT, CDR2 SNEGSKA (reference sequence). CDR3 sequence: CSATGTGLNYGYTF. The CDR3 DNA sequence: TGCAGTGCCACGGGGACAGGGTTAAACTATGGCTACACCTTC.

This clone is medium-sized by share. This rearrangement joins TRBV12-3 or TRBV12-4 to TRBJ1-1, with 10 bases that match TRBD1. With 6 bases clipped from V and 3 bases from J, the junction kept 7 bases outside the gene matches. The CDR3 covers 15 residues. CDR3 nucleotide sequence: TGTGCCAGCAGATACCGGACAGGGGGGGACACTGAAGCTTTCTTT. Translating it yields CASRYRTGGDTEAFF.

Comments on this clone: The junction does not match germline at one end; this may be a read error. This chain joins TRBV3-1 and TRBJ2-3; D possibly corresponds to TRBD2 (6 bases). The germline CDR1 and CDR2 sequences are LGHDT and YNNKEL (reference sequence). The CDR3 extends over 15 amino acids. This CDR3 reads CDSSQDGTEGDSQYF. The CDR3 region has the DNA TGTGACAGCAGCCAAGATGGGACGGAGGGAGATTCGCAGTATTTT.

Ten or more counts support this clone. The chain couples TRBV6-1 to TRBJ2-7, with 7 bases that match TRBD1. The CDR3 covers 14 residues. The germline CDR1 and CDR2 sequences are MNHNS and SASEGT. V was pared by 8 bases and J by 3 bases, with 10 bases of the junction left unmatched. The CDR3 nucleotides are TGTGCCAGCGGATCGGAAGGGGGCATCTACGAGCAGTACTTC. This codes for CASGSEGGIYEQYF.

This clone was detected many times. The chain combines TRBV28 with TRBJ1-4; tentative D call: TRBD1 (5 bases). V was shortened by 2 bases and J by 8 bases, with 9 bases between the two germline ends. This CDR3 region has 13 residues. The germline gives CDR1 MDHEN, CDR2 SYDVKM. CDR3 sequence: CASSLGGDEKLFF. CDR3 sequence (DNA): TGTGCCAGCAGTTTAGGGGGGGACGAAAAACTGTTTTTT.

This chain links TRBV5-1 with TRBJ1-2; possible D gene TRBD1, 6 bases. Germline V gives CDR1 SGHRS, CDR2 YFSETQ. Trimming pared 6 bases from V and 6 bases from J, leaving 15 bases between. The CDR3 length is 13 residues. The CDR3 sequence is CASTTGGGDGYTF. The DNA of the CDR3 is TGCGCCAGCACCACGGGAGGGGGGGATGGCTACACCTTC.

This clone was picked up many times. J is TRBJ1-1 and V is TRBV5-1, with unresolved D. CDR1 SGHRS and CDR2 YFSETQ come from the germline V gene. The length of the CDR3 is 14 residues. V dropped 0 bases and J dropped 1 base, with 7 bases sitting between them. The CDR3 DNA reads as TGCGCCAGCAGCTTGGAGTGGAAGAACACTGAAGCTTTCTTT. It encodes CASSLEWKNTEAFF.

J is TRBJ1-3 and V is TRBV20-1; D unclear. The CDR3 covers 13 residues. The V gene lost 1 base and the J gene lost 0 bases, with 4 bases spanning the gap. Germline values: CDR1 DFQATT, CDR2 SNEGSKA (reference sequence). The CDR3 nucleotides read TGCAGTGCTAGAGGGAACTCTGGAAACACCATATATTTT. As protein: CSARGNSGNTIYF.

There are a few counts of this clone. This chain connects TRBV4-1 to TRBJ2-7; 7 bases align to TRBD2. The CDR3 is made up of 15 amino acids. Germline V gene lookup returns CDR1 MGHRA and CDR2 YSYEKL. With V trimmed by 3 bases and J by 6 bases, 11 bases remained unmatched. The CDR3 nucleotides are TGCGCCAGCAGCCAGGGGGGGTATGGACCCTCCGAGCAGTACTTC. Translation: CASSQGGYGPSEQYF.

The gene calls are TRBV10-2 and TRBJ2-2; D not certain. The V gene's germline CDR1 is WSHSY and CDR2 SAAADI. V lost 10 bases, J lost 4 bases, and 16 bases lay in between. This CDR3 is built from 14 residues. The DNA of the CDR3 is TGCGCCACCTTCCTCAACCTCCTCACCGGGGAGCTGTTTTTT. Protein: CATFLNLLTGELFF.

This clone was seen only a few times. CDR3 amino acids: CASTFLAAMNTGELFF. The CDR3 region has the DNA TGTGCCAGCACTTTTCTAGCGGCCATGAACACCGGGGAGCTGTTTTTT. The V call is TRBV12-3 or TRBV12-4, the J call TRBJ2-2, with TRBD2 matching 7 bases. V shed 7 bases, J shed 1 base, and the junction held 9 bases outside the gene matches. This CDR3 contains 16 residues.

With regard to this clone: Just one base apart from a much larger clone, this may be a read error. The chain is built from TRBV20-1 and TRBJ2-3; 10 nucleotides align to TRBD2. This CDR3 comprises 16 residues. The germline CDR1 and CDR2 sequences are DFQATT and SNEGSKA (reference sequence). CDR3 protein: CGVAPSGSGNTDTQYF. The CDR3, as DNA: TGCGGTGTTGCGCCTAGCGGGAGCGGAAACACAGATACGCAGTATTTT.

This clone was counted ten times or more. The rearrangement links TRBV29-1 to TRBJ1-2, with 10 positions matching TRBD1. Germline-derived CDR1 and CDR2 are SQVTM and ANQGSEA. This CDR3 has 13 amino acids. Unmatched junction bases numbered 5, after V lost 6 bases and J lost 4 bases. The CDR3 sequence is CSVGQGVGYGYTF. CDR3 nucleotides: TGCAGCGTAGGACAGGGGGTCGGCTATGGCTACACCTTC.

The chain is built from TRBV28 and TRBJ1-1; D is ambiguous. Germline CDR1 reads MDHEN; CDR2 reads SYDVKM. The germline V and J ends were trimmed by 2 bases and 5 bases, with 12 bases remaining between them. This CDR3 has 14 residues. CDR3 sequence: CASSLDPLGTEAFF. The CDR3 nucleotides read TGTGCCAGCAGTTTAGACCCGCTGGGGACTGAAGCTTTCTTT.

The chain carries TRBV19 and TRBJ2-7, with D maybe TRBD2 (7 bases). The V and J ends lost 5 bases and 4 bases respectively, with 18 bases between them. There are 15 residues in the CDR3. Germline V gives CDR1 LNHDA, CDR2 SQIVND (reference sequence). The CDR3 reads CASSSWEGTSYEQYF. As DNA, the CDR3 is TGTGCCAGTAGTTCTTGGGAGGGGACATCATACGAGCAGTACTTC. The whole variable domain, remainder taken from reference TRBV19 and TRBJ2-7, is DGGITQSPKYLFRKEGQNVTLSCEQNLNHDAMYWYRQDPGQGLRLIYYSQIVNDFQKGDIAEGYSVSREKKESFPLTVTSAQKNPTAFYLCASSSWEGTSYEQYFGPGTRLTVT.

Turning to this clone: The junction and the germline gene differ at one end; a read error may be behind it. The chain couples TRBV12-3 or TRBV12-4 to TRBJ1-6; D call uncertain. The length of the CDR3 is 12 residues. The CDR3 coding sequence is TGTTCCAGCAGCTGGTGTGGGTCACCCCTCCACTTT. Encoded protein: CSSSWCGSPLHF.

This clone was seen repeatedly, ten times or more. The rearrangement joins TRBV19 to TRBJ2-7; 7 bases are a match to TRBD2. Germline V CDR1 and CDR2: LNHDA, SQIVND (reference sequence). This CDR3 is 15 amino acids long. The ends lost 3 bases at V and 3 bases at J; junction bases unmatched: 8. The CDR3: CASSITTSHYYEQYF. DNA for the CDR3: TGTGCCAGTAGTATCACGACTAGCCACTACTACGAGCAGTACTTC. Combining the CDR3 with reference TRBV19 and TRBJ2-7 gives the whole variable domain DGGITQSPKYLFRKEGQNVTLSCEQNLNHDAMYWYRQDPGQGLRLIYYSQIVNDFQKGDIAEGYSVSREKKESFPLTVTSAQKNPTAFYLCASSITTSHYYEQYFGPGTRLTVT.

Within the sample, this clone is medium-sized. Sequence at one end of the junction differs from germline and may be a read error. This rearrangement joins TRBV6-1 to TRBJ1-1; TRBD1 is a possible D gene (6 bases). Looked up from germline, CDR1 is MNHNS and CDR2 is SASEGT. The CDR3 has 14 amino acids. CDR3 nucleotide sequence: TGTGCCAGCAATGAACAGGGCATGAACACTGAAGCTTTCTTT. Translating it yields CASNEQGMNTEAFF.

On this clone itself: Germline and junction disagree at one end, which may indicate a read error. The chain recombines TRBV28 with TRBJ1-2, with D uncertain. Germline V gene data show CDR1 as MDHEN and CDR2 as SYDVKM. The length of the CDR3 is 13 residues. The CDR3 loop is CATSATGGYGYTF. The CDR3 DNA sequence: TGTGCCACCAGTGCTACCGGAGGCTATGGCTACACCTTC.

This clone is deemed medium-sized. CDR3 in amino acids: CASSYLGELFF. CDR3 bases: TGTGCCAGCAGTTACCTCGGGGAGCTGTTTTTT. The chain recombines TRBV6-5 with TRBJ2-2; unclear D gene. Trimming took off 2 bases at V and 7 bases at J, with 2 bases between the two ends. This CDR3 region has 11 residues. Germline CDR1 reads MNHEY; CDR2 reads SVGAGI.

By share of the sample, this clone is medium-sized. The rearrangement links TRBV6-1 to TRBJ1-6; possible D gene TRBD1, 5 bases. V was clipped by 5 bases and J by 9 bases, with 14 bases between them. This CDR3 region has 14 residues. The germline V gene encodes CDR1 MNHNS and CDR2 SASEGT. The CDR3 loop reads CASSSGTEVSPLHF. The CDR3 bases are TGTGCCAGCAGTAGCGGGACGGAGGTTTCACCCCTCCACTTT.

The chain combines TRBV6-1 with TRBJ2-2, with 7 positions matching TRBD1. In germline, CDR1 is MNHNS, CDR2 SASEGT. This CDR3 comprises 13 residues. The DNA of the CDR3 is TGTGCAAACACCCCACTCGAGGGGGCCGTAGGGTTTTTT. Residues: CANTPLEGAVGFF.

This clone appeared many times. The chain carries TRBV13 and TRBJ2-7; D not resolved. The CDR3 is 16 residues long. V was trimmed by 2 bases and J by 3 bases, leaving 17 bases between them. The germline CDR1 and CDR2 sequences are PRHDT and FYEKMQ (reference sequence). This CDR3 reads CASSLRYRADIYEQYF. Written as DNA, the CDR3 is TGTGCCAGCAGCTTAAGGTATCGGGCCGATATCTACGAGCAGTACTTC.

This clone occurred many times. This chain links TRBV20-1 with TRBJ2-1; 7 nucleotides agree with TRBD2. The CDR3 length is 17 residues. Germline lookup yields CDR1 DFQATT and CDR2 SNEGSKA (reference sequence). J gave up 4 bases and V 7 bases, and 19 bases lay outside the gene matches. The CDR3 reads CSVPSPTLGGGYNEQFF. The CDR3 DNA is TGCAGTGTTCCCTCGCCCACGCTCGGGGGAGGGTACAATGAGCAGTTCTTC.

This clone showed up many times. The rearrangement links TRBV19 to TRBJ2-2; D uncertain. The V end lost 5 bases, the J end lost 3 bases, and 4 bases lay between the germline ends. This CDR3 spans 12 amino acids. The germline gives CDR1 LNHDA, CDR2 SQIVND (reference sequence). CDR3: CASSWDTGELFF. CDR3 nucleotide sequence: TGTGCCAGTAGTTGGGACACCGGGGAGCTGTTTTTT.